This is a list of T cell receptor beta chains from one sample in a study of T cell repertoires in cytomegalovirus infection. TCRdb passed the reads through MiXCR, listing each CDR3 protein once. The table lists roughly 860,000 distinct CDR3 sequences, 30% to 35% of them singletons. Their specific antigens are unknown. The material was cultured CD8+ T cells from PBMCs, obtained from culture after CMV antigen stimulation. These receptor sequences come from a human donor in good health (CMV status not recorded). Some clones in this sample may be carry-over from other donors' samples. Both conserved end residues are part of each CDR3. A D gene is named only where the DNA matches it firmly. Size values are once, few and many counts, or a class for expanded clones, and some rows have none.

j_call | v_call | clone_size | d_call | cdr3_aa | cdr3_nt
TRBJ2-1 | TRBV7-3 | NA | NA | CASSLSWGGSYEQFF | TGTGCCAGCAGCTTAAGTTGGGGGGGCTCATATGAGCAGTTCTTC
TRBJ2-1 | TRBV27 | few | NA | CASSSPYRNEQFF | TGTGCCAGCAGTTCCCCATATAGGAATGAGCAGTTCTTC
TRBJ1-5 | TRBV7-9 | NA | NA | CASSSGARMQPQHF | TGTGCCAGCAGCTCCGGGGCCCGGATGCAGCCCCAGCATTTT
TRBJ2-3 | TRBV12-3/TRBV12-4 | many | TRBD2 | CASSIAFLAGDTQYF | TGTGCCAGCAGTATCGCCTTTCTAGCGGGGGATACGCAGTATTTT
TRBJ2-3 | TRBV5-6 | NA | NA | CASSSLPADTQYF | TGTGCCAGCAGCTCATTACCGGCAGATACGCAGTATTTT
TRBJ1-1 | TRBV27 | NA | NA | CAGSSGVEAFF | TGTGCCGGCAGTTCAGGAGTTGAAGCTTTCTTT
TRBJ2-2 | TRBV5-6 | NA | NA | CASSFGTGGGELFF | TGTGCCAGCAGCTTTGGGACCGGGGGCGGGGAGCTGTTTTTT
TRBJ1-2 | TRBV7-2 | many | TRBD1 | CASSSLTGAGYTF | TGTGCCAGCAGCTCATTAACAGGGGCTGGCTACACCTTC
TRBJ1-1 | TRBV12-3/TRBV12-4 | few | NA | CASNTGVGIEAFF | TGTGCCAGCAACACAGGAGTGGGGATTGAAGCTTTCTTT
TRBJ1-5 | TRBV9 | many | NA | CASSVESGQPQHF | TGTGCCAGCAGCGTAGAATCCGGTCAGCCCCAGCATTTT
TRBJ1-1 | TRBV6-6 | few | TRBD1 | CASRQGPPEAFF | TGTGCCAGCAGACAGGGGCCGCCTGAAGCTTTCTTT
TRBJ1-1 | TRBV5-8 | few | NA | CASSFVEDTEAFF | TGTGCCAGCAGCTTTGTGGAGGACACTGAAGCTTTCTTT
TRBJ2-1 | TRBV27 | NA | NA | CASSLYGSSSYNEQFF | TGTGCCAGCAGTTTATATGGATCCAGCTCCTACAATGAGCAGTTCTTC
TRBJ2-2 | TRBV7-9 | many | NA | CASSPPTGAYTGELFF | TGTGCCAGCAGCCCGCCAACGGGGGCCTACACCGGGGAGCTGTTTTTT
TRBJ1-2 | TRBV27 | NA | NA | CASRPGSYMGYTF | TGTGCCAGCAGACCTGGGAGTTATATGGGCTACACCTTC
TRBJ1-5 | TRBV20-1 | few | NA | CRRTPNQPQHF | TGCAGGCGGACCCCGAATCAGCCCCAGCATTTT
TRBJ1-2 | TRBV10-3 | few | TRBD1 | CAIRTDRVDYGYTF | TGTGCCATCAGGACGGACAGGGTGGACTATGGCTACACCTTC
TRBJ1-2 | TRBV7-9 | NA | NA | CASSSPGKALGGYTF | TGTGCCAGCAGTTCTCCAGGGAAGGCTTTAGGAGGCTACACCTTC
TRBJ1-1 | TRBV5-1 | NA | TRBD1 | CASSLGRRTGDGNGGTEAFF | TGCGCCAGCAGCTTGGGCCGTAGGACAGGGGATGGGAATGGTGGCACTGAAGCTTTCTTT
TRBJ1-1 | TRBV19 | few | NA | CASSVRQTRGTEAFF | TGTGCCAGTAGTGTGAGACAGACGAGAGGGACTGAAGCTTTCTTT
TRBJ1-4 | TRBV28 | NA | NA | CASRGGTAVYEKLFF | TGTGCCAGCAGGGGTGGGACCGCGGTTTACGAAAAACTGTTTTTT
TRBJ2-5 | TRBV6-2/TRBV6-3 | few | TRBD1 | CASSYKGAVQETQYF | TGTGCCAGCAGTTACAAGGGGGCTGTTCAAGAGACCCAGTACTTC
TRBJ2-3 | TRBV7-3 | NA | NA | CASRFGDTQYF | TGTGCCAGCAGGTTTGGAGATACGCAGTATTTT
TRBJ2-7 | TRBV12-3/TRBV12-4 | NA | NA | CAISVGKSNEQYF | TGTGCCATCAGTGTCGGCAAAAGCAACGAGCAGTACTTC
TRBJ2-1 | TRBV7-8 | many | NA | CASSPRQSRLNEQFF | TGTGCCAGCAGCCCCCGACAGAGTAGGTTAAATGAGCAGTTCTTC
TRBJ2-7 | TRBV7-9 | NA | TRBD1 | CASSPPGQGEQYF | TGTGCCAGCAGCCCGCCCGGACAGGGCGAGCAGTACTTC
TRBJ1-2 | TRBV19 | NA | NA | CATRQGREGYTF | TGTGCCACCCGCCAGGGACGGGAAGGCTACACCTTC
TRBJ2-1 | TRBV3-1 | once | TRBD2 | CASSQDLAGGRNEQFF | TGTGCCAGCAGCCAAGATCTAGCGGGGGGGCGTAATGAGCAGTTCTTC
TRBJ2-2 | TRBV19 | NA | NA | CASSQRRGELFF | TGTGCCAGTTCACAGAGACGCGGGGAGCTGTTTTTT
TRBJ2-3 | TRBV28 | NA | NA | CASSPGVDTQYF | TGTGCCAGCAGCCCCGGGGTAGATACGCAGTATTTT
TRBJ2-5 | TRBV12-3/TRBV12-4 | NA | NA | CASSYGTRLETQYF | TGTGCCAGCAGTTATGGGACTCGTTTAGAGACCCAGTACTTC
TRBJ1-2 | TRBV6-6 | NA | NA | CASSSLGDRKYGYTF | TGTGCCAGCAGTTCCCTTGGGGACCGAAAATATGGCTACACCTTC
TRBJ2-1 | TRBV6-2/TRBV6-3 | few | NA | CASSYVGGNEQFF | TGTGCCAGCAGTTACGTGGGGGGCAATGAGCAGTTCTTC
TRBJ1-4 | TRBV3-1 | NA | TRBD1 | CASSQDPGTGDEKLFF | TGTGCCAGCAGCCAAGACCCCGGGACAGGGGATGAAAAACTGTTTTTT
TRBJ2-1 | TRBV28 | NA | TRBD2 | CASSFNSGGAGNEQFF | TGTGCCAGCAGTTTTAATAGCGGGGGGGCTGGGAATGAGCAGTTCTTC
TRBJ2-1 | TRBV19 | few | NA | CASSIAAGAANEQFF | TGTGCCAGTAGTATTGCAGCCGGGGCGGCCAATGAGCAGTTCTTC
TRBJ2-1 | TRBV7-9 | many | NA | CASSPSGSDEQFF | TGTGCCAGCAGCCCGTCCGGGAGCGATGAGCAGTTCTTC
TRBJ2-2 | TRBV28 | few | NA | CASRPSRRGRFGELFF | TGTGCCAGCAGACCTTCGCGGCGGGGAAGATTCGGGGAGCTGTTTTTT
TRBJ2-7 | TRBV29-1 | NA | TRBD1 | CSVDQTGLHEQYF | TGCAGCGTTGACCAGACAGGGCTCCACGAGCAGTACTTC
TRBJ1-1 | TRBV6-8 | NA | NA | CASSTTLEAFF | TGTGCCAGCAGTACCACACTCGAAGCTTTCTTT
TRBJ1-1 | TRBV5-5 | few | NA | CASRDKVNTEAFF | TGTGCCAGCCGGGACAAGGTGAACACTGAAGCTTTCTTT
TRBJ1-6 | TRBV27 | NA | TRBD1 | CASSSVTGGGNSPLHF | TGTGCCAGCAGTTCCGTGACAGGGGGCGGTAATTCACCCCTCCACTTT
TRBJ1-2 | TRBV27 | few | NA | CASSLGGGQGYTF | TGTGCCAGCAGTTTAGGGGGGGGCCAAGGCTACACCTTC
TRBJ2-5 | TRBV11-2 | once | TRBD2 | CASSFLAGTLETQYF | TGTGCCAGCAGCTTCCTAGCGGGGACACTTGAGACCCAGTACTTC
TRBJ1-5 | TRBV10-3 | NA | NA | CAIRVRREGSRPQHF | TGTGCCATCAGAGTACGGAGGGAGGGGTCCCGGCCCCAGCATTTT
TRBJ2-5 | TRBV7-2 | few | NA | CASSPGGGGQTQYF | TGTGCCAGCAGCCCCGGGGGAGGCGGACAGACCCAGTACTTC
TRBJ2-3 | TRBV7-9 | NA | TRBD1 | CASSLGQGDGWDTQYF | TGTGCCAGCAGCTTGGGACAGGGAGACGGTTGGGATACGCAGTATTTT
TRBJ1-2 | TRBV6-6 | NA | TRBD1 | CASSFRGRLYGYTF | TGTGCCAGCAGTTTCAGGGGGCGACTCTATGGCTACACCTTC
TRBJ2-3 | TRBV24-1 | NA | NA | CATRGGADYTQYF | TGTGCCACCAGGGGGGGGGCGGACTATACGCAGTATTTT
TRBJ1-5 | TRBV19 | few | NA | CASSVDSIYSNQPQHF | TGTGCCAGTAGTGTGGACAGTATCTATAGCAATCAGCCCCAGCATTTT
TRBJ2-3 | TRBV6-6 | NA | TRBD1 | CASSYAPGGADTQYF | TGTGCCAGCAGTTACGCGCCAGGGGGCGCGGATACGCAGTATTTT
TRBJ1-2 | TRBV7-9 | NA | NA | CASSLGGRVQDGYTF | TGTGCCAGCAGCTTAGGGGGACGCGTCCAAGATGGCTACACCTTC
TRBJ2-4 | TRBV7-8 | many | NA | CASSLEGPWSAKNIQYF | TGTGCCAGCAGCTTAGAAGGACCGTGGTCCGCCAAAAACATTCAGTACTTC
TRBJ2-1 | TRBV29-1 | NA | TRBD2 | CSVEGLAAPNEQFF | TGCAGCGTTGAAGGACTAGCGGCCCCCAATGAGCAGTTCTTC
TRBJ2-7 | TRBV7-2 | NA | TRBD2 | CASSSWTSSYEQYF | TGTGCCAGCAGCTCGTGGACTAGCTCCTACGAGCAGTACTTC
TRBJ2-5 | TRBV7-6 | few | NA | CASSLGDLEETQYF | TGTGCCAGCAGCTTAGGAGATCTGGAGGAGACCCAGTACTTC
TRBJ2-5 | TRBV7-9 | NA | NA | CASSPYRKQRETQYF | TGTGCCAGCAGTCCTTATCGGAAACAGCGGGAGACCCAGTACTTC
TRBJ1-1 | TRBV7-6 | NA | NA | CASSLLSTGGEAFF | TGTGCCAGCAGCTTATTGTCGACAGGCGGTGAAGCTTTCTTT
TRBJ2-1 | TRBV7-8 | few | NA | CASSLELGEQFF | TGTGCCAGCAGCTTAGAGCTAGGAGAGCAGTTCTTC
TRBJ2-3 | TRBV4-1 | once | NA | CANSQESWAPDTQYF | TGCGCCAACAGCCAAGAAAGCTGGGCACCAGATACGCAGTATTTT